A single T cell receptor (beta chain) is shown here with its context. Its specificity is not known. Primers included in the PCR were 60 Vbeta and 13 Jbeta primers. TCRdb's copy holds only in-frame clones and misses some; the assay was immunoSEQ multiplex PCR. The data contain 150,000 to 200,000 clones, about 78% of them singletons. These data come from a study of cytomegalovirus exposure and HLA in healthy donors. Study-wide points: In vitro data verified a few CMV-associated chains as specific for CMV antigens.

The V gene end was trimmed by 5 bases and the J gene end by 7 bases; junction bases not matched to a gene: 9. This CDR3 is 14 amino acids long. Germline loops: CDR1 LGHNA, CDR2 YNFKEQ. Sequenced material: PBMCs. This chain links TRBV4-2 with TRBJ1-1; 8 bases fit TRBD1. This receptor was identified in a man in his sixties in good health and CMV-seronegative. CDR3 sequence: CASSLRQGANEAFF. As DNA, the CDR3 is TGTGCCAGCAGCTTGAGGCAGGGGGCAAATGAAGCTTTCTTT.